This T cell receptor beta chain was sequenced in a study of T cell responses to AZD1222 COVID-19 vaccine. General study findings and limits: The donor group comprised mostly white British people and more females; the analysis possibly underestimated clonal diversity. Sampled repertoires all dated from after the peak T cell response. Unmutated variant regions are reportedly the target of nearly half of TCRs that are spike-specific. Baseline serostatus was positive in only a handful of AZD1222 recipients.

Produced via immunoSEQ multiplex PCR; TCRdb's table is partial and in-frame only. The sample lists under 150,000 clones, about 87% seen once, with roughly 8.4% in the top ten. Germline CDR1 reads SNHLY; CDR2 reads FYNNEI. V lost 4 bases and J lost 2, with 11 bases in between. The CDR3 is 14 amino acids. With regard to this clone: Its specificity is unknown.

The material was peripheral blood, obtained on day 0 of AZD1222 vaccination. The clonotype originates from an adult in good health. The rearrangement links TRBV2 to TRBJ1-2, with D perhaps matching TRBD1 (5 bases). CDR3 sequence: CASSVQGGNYGYTF. In DNA form, the CDR3 reads TGTGCCAGCAGTGTTCAGGGAGGGAACTATGGCTACACCTTC.